These T cell receptor beta chains were read from a single sample in a study of blood T cell repertoires in COVID-19. Measured with immunoSEQ multiplex PCR; TCRdb has only the in-frame clones, and not every one. This sample has around 220,000 clones, with approximately 84% found just once. Material: peripheral blood. The origin of the receptors is a man aged 45-65 years with acute or convalescent COVID-19. Each CDR3 is given with its conserved first and last residue. A D gene is named only where the DNA matches it firmly. Size is omitted from some rows. Given values are once, few, many or a class for expanded clones.

NA,TRBJ2-2,TRBD2,TRBV10-1,TGCGCCAGCAGTTCAAGACTAGCGGGCGCCGGGGAGCTGTTTTTT,CASSSRLAGAGELFF
NA,TRBJ1-5,NA,TRBV2,TGTGCCAGCAGACTAAGCAATCAGCCCCAGCATTTT,CASRLSNQPQHF
NA,TRBJ2-1,TRBD2,TRBV14,TGTGCCAGCAGCGCCGGACTAGCTACTGAGCAGTTCTTC,CASSAGLATEQFF
once,TRBJ1-1,NA,TRBV12-5,TGTGCTAGTGGTTTGGTACGAGGGAGAAACACTGAAGCTTTCTTT,CASGLVRGRNTEAFF
NA,TRBJ2-7,NA,TRBV25-1,TGTGCCAGCAGTGCCCTGGACTCTCTCACTTACGAGCAGTACTTC,CASSALDSLTYEQYF
NA,TRBJ2-5,TRBD2,TRBV7-2,TGTGCCAGCAGCCCGACCGGGACTAGCCCCAAGACCCAGTACTTC,CASSPTGTSPKTQYF
NA,TRBJ2-3,NA,TRBV5-1,TGCGCCAGCAGCTTCGACAACTCTCCCACAGATACGCAGTATTTT,CASSFDNSPTDTQYF
NA,TRBJ2-1,TRBD2,TRBV9,TGTGCCAGCAGTCCTGTCACAGACGCTAGCGGGGGGGTGTACAATGAGCAGTTCTTC,CASSPVTDASGGVYNEQFF
NA,TRBJ1-2,TRBD1,TRBV10-1,TGCGCCAGCAGCAACGGCATTGGGACAGTTCATGGCTACACCTTC,CASSNGIGTVHGYTF
NA,TRBJ1-3,NA,TRBV6-1,TGTGCCAGCAGTGAAGCGCGGGTTGGTGGAAACACCATATATTTT,CASSEARVGGNTIYF
NA,TRBJ2-3,TRBD2,TRBV6-2/TRBV6-3,TGTGCCAGCAGTGATGCCGGGACTACCACAGATACGCAGTATTTT,CASSDAGTTTDTQYF
NA,TRBJ2-1,TRBD1,TRBV29-1,TGCAGCGTCCAGGGGGTATCAGACAATGAGCAGTTCTTC,CSVQGVSDNEQFF
NA,TRBJ2-7,NA,TRBV7-9,TGTGCCAGCAGCTTTGGGGGAGGCGGCTCCTACGAGCAGTACTTC,CASSFGGGGSYEQYF
NA,TRBJ1-6,NA,TRBV6-5,TGTGCCAGCAGTTACTCGATGGTCAGGCGGGATTCACCCCTCCACTTT,CASSYSMVRRDSPLHF
NA,TRBJ2-7,NA,TRBV13,TGTGCCAGCAGCTTAGGCCCTGTGGGACAAAACTACGAGCAGTACTTC,CASSLGPVGQNYEQYF
NA,TRBJ2-7,NA,TRBV7-9,TGTGCCGGCGATACCCCAGGGAACGAGCAGTACTTC,CAGDTPGNEQYF
once,TRBJ2-1,TRBD2,TRBV18,TGTGCCAGCTCACCACCTCCCGGGACTAGCGGGGGGGCCAGGGACAATGAGCAGTTCTTC,CASSPPPGTSGGARDNEQFF
NA,TRBJ2-1,TRBD1,TRBV29-1,TGCAGCGTTGAAGATCTTGGCAGGGGGCGCCAGGGTGAGCAGTTCTTC,CSVEDLGRGRQGEQFF
NA,TRBJ2-2,TRBD2,TRBV9,TGTGCCAGCAGCGTAAATAGCGGGGGGAACACCGGGGAGCTGTTTTTT,CASSVNSGGNTGELFF
NA,TRBJ1-2,TRBD1,TRBV7-9,TGTGCCAGCAGCTCCAACAGGGGAAACACCTTC,CASSSNRGNTF
few,TRBJ1-6,TRBD1,TRBV7-9,TGTGCCAGCAGCAACCGAGGACAGGGTGGTTCACCCCTCCACTTT,CASSNRGQGGSPLHF
NA,TRBJ1-3,NA,TRBV11-2,TGTGCCAGCAGCTTAGATCGAAGAGGGAACACCATATATTTT,CASSLDRRGNTIYF
few,TRBJ1-1,NA,TRBV2,TGTGCCAGCAATCAACAGCCCTACACTGAAGCTTTCTTT,CASNQQPYTEAFF
NA,TRBJ1-5,NA,TRBV5-5,TGTGCCAGCAGCTTGGATCTCGGTAGCAATCAGCCCCAGCATTTT,CASSLDLGSNQPQHF
many,TRBJ1-2,TRBD1,TRBV6-1,TGTGCCAGCAGTGAAGGGACAGGACTCTATGGCTACACCTTC,CASSEGTGLYGYTF
NA,TRBJ1-1,NA,TRBV6-2/TRBV6-3,TGTGCCAGCAGTTACTCCAGATCTGTGACTGAAGCTTTCTTT,CASSYSRSVTEAFF
NA,TRBJ1-2,NA,TRBV5-1,TGCGCCAGCAGCTTGGTGGACAGCGACTATGGCTACACCTTC,CASSLVDSDYGYTF
NA,TRBJ1-6,NA,TRBV7-3,TGTGCCAGCAGCTTTGGAGGGCGAGGGTCACCCCTCCACTTT,CASSFGGRGSPLHF
NA,TRBJ1-1,NA,TRBV12-3/TRBV12-4,TGTGCCAGCAGTTTCTCGGGGGACACTGAAGCTTTCTTT,CASSFSGDTEAFF
NA,TRBJ1-3,TRBD1,TRBV7-6,TGTGCCAGCAGCTTAAGAACACCCGGACAGGGCCCGGGAAACACCATATATTTT,CASSLRTPGQGPGNTIYF
once,TRBJ2-5,TRBD2,TRBV24-1,TGTGCCACCAGTGACCGAGGTTCTAGCGGGGGGACAGAGACCCAGTACTTC,CATSDRGSSGGTETQYF
NA,TRBJ2-7,TRBD1,TRBV29-1,TGCAGCGTGGGACAGGGTAAAACAGTCGAGCAGTACTTC,CSVGQGKTVEQYF
NA,TRBJ2-7,NA,TRBV5-1,TGCGCCAGCAGCTTGGACGGAGGGGACGAGCAGTACTTC,CASSLDGGDEQYF
NA,TRBJ2-2,NA,TRBV12-3/TRBV12-4,TGTGCCAGCAAGCGGGCCACCGGGGAGCTGTTTTTT,CASKRATGELFF
once,TRBJ2-3,NA,TRBV12-3/TRBV12-4,TGTGCCAGCAGTTTGCAGACAAAAGATACGCAGTATTTT,CASSLQTKDTQYF
NA,TRBJ1-2,NA,TRBV2,TGTGCCAGCAGGCGGGACGATGGAAGCTATGGCTACACCTTC,CASRRDDGSYGYTF
once,TRBJ1-1,NA,TRBV25-1,TGTGCCAGCAGTAGCAGGGTTTCGGGTGAAGCTTTCTTT,CASSSRVSGEAFF
NA,TRBJ2-7,NA,TRBV7-9,TGTGCCAGCAGCTTTGGAGCGTCCTACGAGCAGTACTTC,CASSFGASYEQYF
NA,TRBJ2-7,NA,TRBV12-1,TGTGCCAGCAGCTTAACCGGGACTAGCCTCGTTTTAGGATCCTACGAGCAGTACTTC,CASSLTGTSLVLGSYEQYF
once,TRBJ1-1,NA,TRBV29-1,TGCAGCGTTGACGCAGGGGATTGGGTTGAAGCTTTCTTT,CSVDAGDWVEAFF
NA,TRBJ1-5,NA,TRBV2,TGTGCCAGCACCAGGGAGGGTAGCAATCAGCCCCAGCATTTT,CASTREGSNQPQHF
NA,TRBJ2-1,NA,TRBV25-1,TGTGCCAGCAGTGCCCGGACACGGAGCTACAATGAGCAGTTCTTC,CASSARTRSYNEQFF
NA,TRBJ1-2,TRBD1,TRBV6-6,TGTGCCAGCAGTTACACCCGACAGGGAGAAGGCTACACCTTC,CASSYTRQGEGYTF
NA,TRBJ1-1,TRBD1,TRBV7-2,TGTGCCAGCAGCTTTAGGCGAGGTACAGGGGTCACTGAAGCTTTCTTT,CASSFRRGTGVTEAFF
NA,TRBJ1-2,NA,TRBV27,TGTGCCAGCAGTTTATCGGGACACTCATATGGCTACACCTTC,CASSLSGHSYGYTF
NA,TRBJ2-1,TRBD1,TRBV9,TGTGCCAGCAGCGTAGCCCAGGGGGCCGGCAATGAGCAGTTCTTC,CASSVAQGAGNEQFF
once,TRBJ2-1,TRBD1,TRBV4-1,TGCGCCAGCAGCCCGGGACAGGGGTTCAATGAGCAGTTCTTC,CASSPGQGFNEQFF
NA,TRBJ1-1,TRBD1,TRBV5-1,TGCGCCAGCAGCTTCCGACAGGGGGGCTTGAACACTGAAGCTTTCTTT,CASSFRQGGLNTEAFF
NA,TRBJ1-1,TRBD1,TRBV18,TGTGCCAGCTCACCATCCTTACAGGGGGCAGGTGAAGCTTTCTTT,CASSPSLQGAGEAFF
NA,TRBJ2-3,TRBD2,TRBV3-1/TRBV3-2,TGTGCCAGCAGCAACGTGGGGACTAGCGGGGGAAAAACAGATACGCAGTATTTT,CASSNVGTSGGKTDTQYF
NA,TRBJ1-3,NA,TRBV3-1/TRBV3-2,TGTGCCAGCAGCTGGACAGACTCCACTGGAAACACCATATATTTT,CASSWTDSTGNTIYF
NA,TRBJ2-2,NA,TRBV11-2,TGTGCCAGCAGCGGCGGGCGAAGAGTCCGGGGGGGGGAGCTGTTTTTT,CASSGGRRVRGGELFF